These 20 T cell receptor beta chains originate from one sample sequenced in a study of memory CD4+ T cells and cytomegalovirus serostatus. Single viable CD3+CD4+CD8-CD45RO+ cells were sorted as the memory CD4+ T cells. Profiled with immunoSEQ multiplex PCR; TCRdb holds only in-frame clones, not every one. The data show about 56,000 clones, roughly 82% seen once. The sequenced sample was memory CD4+ T cells from blood. The receptors derive from an adult in good health and CMV-seronegative.

The V call is TRBV7-2, the J call TRBJ1-3; D not certain. The ends were cut back, 5 bases at V and 2 bases at J, with 4 bases in the middle. The CDR3 loop spans 12 amino acids. Germline CDR1 reads SGHTA; CDR2 reads FQGNSA. The CDR3 loop reads CASSRTGNTIYF. CDR3 bases: TGTGCCAGCAGCCGGACTGGAAACACCATATATTTT. The whole variable domain, filled in from reference TRBV7-2 and TRBJ1-3, reads GAGVSQSPSNKVTEKGKDVELRCDPISGHTALYWYRQSLGQGLEFLIYFQGNSAPDKSGLPSDRFSAERTGGSVSTLTIQRTQQEDSAVYLCASSRTGNTIYFGEGSWLTVV.

The chain carries TRBV11-2 and TRBJ2-3; 10 bases fit TRBD1. This CDR3 region has 15 residues. Germline CDR1 reads SGHAT; CDR2 reads FQNNGV. J gave up 1 base and V 3 bases, and 1 base lay outside the gene matches. The CDR3 loop reads CASSFGTGGTDTQYF. The CDR3 DNA follows: TGTGCCAGCAGCTTCGGGACAGGGGGCACAGATACGCAGTATTTT.

This clone was seen only a few times. The chain has TRBV29-1 and TRBJ2-5, with D possibly TRBD2 on 6 matching bases. The V end lost 3 bases, the J end lost 7 bases, and 12 bases lay between the germline ends. CDR3 size: 12 residues. CDR1 is SQVTM and CDR2 is ANQGSEA in the germline V gene. The CDR3 DNA is TGCAGCGTTGAGGAGGGGATGGGGACCCAGTACTTC. Protein sequence: CSVEEGMGTQYF.

The genes are TRBV5-1 and TRBJ2-1; D gene ambiguous. V was shortened by 4 bases and J by 7 bases, with 15 bases between the two germline ends. CDR3 length equals 14 residues. Germline V gives CDR1 SGHRS, CDR2 YFSETQ. The CDR3 DNA reads as TGCGCCAGCAGCGGGCACGTGGGGAAGAATGAGCAGTTCTTC. Its protein product is CASSGHVGKNEQFF.

The rearrangement uses TRBV30 and TRBJ2-3; D not resolved. Germline CDR1 and CDR2: GTSNPN and SVGIG (reference sequence). There are 13 residues in the CDR3. V lost 0 bases to trimming and J lost 6 bases, with 10 bases between them. CDR3 nucleotides: TGTGCCTGGAGTGTTGGGGTGCGCGATACGCAGTATTTT. Protein product: CAWSVGVRDTQYF.

The chain is built from TRBV11-2 and TRBJ2-7; 9 nucleotides line up with TRBD1. The CDR3 consists of 15 residues. Germline lookup yields CDR1 SGHAT and CDR2 FQNNGV. Germline trimming cut 5 bases from V and 7 bases from J; bases unmatched to any gene: 12. The CDR3 DNA is TGTGCCAGCAGCGCCCCAGGGACAGGGAATAGGGAGCAGTACTTC. Translating it yields CASSAPGTGNREQYF.

In this sample, this clone turned up a few times. The chain links TRBV5-5 to TRBJ1-6, with D unresolved. V lost 0 bases and J lost 10, with 11 bases in between. CDR3 size: 14 residues. Germline-derived CDR1 and CDR2 are SGHKS and YYEKEE (reference sequence). The CDR3 region is CASSLVLGRSPLHF. The CDR3 bases are TGTGCCAGCAGCTTGGTGTTGGGGAGGTCACCCCTCCACTTT.

V gene TRBV5-5 combines with J gene TRBJ1-5, with 11 bases lining up with TRBD1. Germline CDR1 and CDR2: SGHKS and YYEKEE (reference sequence). This CDR3 spans 17 amino acids. With V trimmed by 4 bases and J by 0 bases, 6 bases remained unmatched. The CDR3 sequence is CASSPGQGAYSNQPQHF. In nucleotides, the CDR3 is TGTGCCAGCAGCCCCGGACAGGGGGCATATAGCAATCAGCCCCAGCATTTT.

This clone was counted only a few times. The chain has TRBV28 and TRBJ2-1, with TRBD2 matching over 8 bases. Losses at the gene ends were 5 bases for V and 7 bases for J; bases not matched to a gene: 13. There are 16 residues in the CDR3. Looked up from germline, CDR1 is MDHEN and CDR2 is SYDVKM. The CDR3, as DNA: TGTGCCAGCAGTCCCCATCTAGCGGGTGAGGTAAATGAGCAGTTCTTC. Translating it yields CASSPHLAGEVNEQFF.

The V gene is TRBV5-6, the J gene TRBJ2-5; the match to TRBD2 covers 8 bases. The J segment lost 5 bases and the V segment lost 0 bases, leaving 15 bases of the junction unmatched. Germline CDR1 SGHDT, CDR2 YYEEEE. This CDR3 spans 18 amino acids. The DNA of the CDR3 is TGTGCCAGCAGCTTGGTCGGTAGCGGGGCCTCCATGCGGGAGACCCAGTACTTC. Translating gives CASSLVGSGASMRETQYF. The full variable domain, its missing parts supplied by reference TRBV5-6 and TRBJ2-5, is DAGVTQSPTHLIKTRGQQVTLRCSPKSGHDTVSWYQQALGQGPQFIFQYYEEEERQRGNFPDRFSGHQFPNYSSELNVNALLLGDSALYLCASSLVGSGASMRETQYFGPGTRLLVL.

Here the CDR3 reads CAWGKGQGSGYTF. The CDR3 coding sequence is TGTGCCTGGGGGAAGGGACAGGGAAGTGGCTACACCTTC. The V call is TRBV30, the J call TRBJ1-2, with TRBD1 identical over 9 bases. The germline CDR1 and CDR2 sequences are GTSNPN and SVGIG (reference sequence). The CDR3 is 13 amino acids. With 5 bases clipped from V and 7 bases from J, the junction kept 8 bases outside the gene matches. The whole variable domain, filled in from reference TRBV30 and TRBJ1-2, reads SQTIHQWPATLVQPVGSPLSLECTVEGTSNPNLYWYRQAAGRGLQLLFYSVGIGQISSEVPQNLSASRPQDRQFILSSKKLLLSDSGFYLCAWGKGQGSGYTFGSGTRLTVV.

This clone was detected only a few times. The chain combines TRBV6-1 with TRBJ1-5; D is uncertain. CDR1 and CDR2 (germline): MNHNS, SASEGT. The germline V and J ends were trimmed by 8 bases and 7 bases, with 12 bases remaining between them. The CDR3 totals 12 residues. CDR3 coding DNA: TGTGCCAGCGATCGGAAGCGGCAGCCCCAGCATTTT. As protein: CASDRKRQPQHF.

The chain employs TRBV7-2 and TRBJ2-5; 15 bases line up with TRBD2. This CDR3 has 16 residues. V shed 5 bases and J 3 bases; nucleotides not matched to a gene: 4. Looked up from germline, CDR1 is SGHTA and CDR2 is FQGNSA. The CDR3 sequence: CASSLGLAGGEETQYF. CDR3 nucleotides: TGTGCCAGCAGCCTGGGACTAGCGGGGGGCGAAGAGACCCAGTACTTC.

The genes are TRBV19 and TRBJ2-1; 7 bases agree with TRBD1. Unmatched junction bases numbered 7, after V lost 5 bases and J lost 6 bases. CDR1 and CDR2 (germline): LNHDA, SQIVND (reference sequence). CDR3 length equals 14 residues. CDR3 sequence: CASSSRDSVNEQFF. Here the CDR3 DNA reads TGTGCCAGTAGTTCCCGGGACAGTGTCAATGAGCAGTTCTTC.

The chain is built from TRBV6-1 and TRBJ1-2, with 8 bases aligning to TRBD1. The CDR3 is made up of 15 amino acids. Germline V gene sequence: CDR1 MNHNS, CDR2 SASEGT. V dropped 5 bases and J dropped 9; count of bases not matched to a gene: 14. The CDR3 DNA reads TGTGCCAGCAGTTTCCCCCCCGGGACAGGAGGGAGCTACACCTTC. Translating gives CASSFPPGTGGSYTF.

The rearrangement links TRBV11-1 to TRBJ2-5, with D perhaps matching TRBD1 (6 bases). Germline CDR1 is SGHAT and CDR2 is FQDESV (reference sequence). V lost 3 bases to trimming and J lost 1 base, with 12 bases between them. There are 15 residues in the CDR3. The CDR3 loop reads CASSFGGFSQETQYF. CDR3 DNA sequence: TGTGCCAGCAGCTTTGGGGGCTTCTCCCAAGAGACCCAGTACTTC.

The chain combines TRBV6-6 with TRBJ1-5; D not resolved. Deletions cut 1 base from V and 6 bases from J, with 16 bases between. CDR1 is MNHNY, CDR2 SVGAGI, per germline (reference sequence). CDR3 length: 16 residues. CDR3: CASSYFGSTQSQPQHF. CDR3 bases: TGTGCCAGCAGTTACTTCGGTTCCACCCAAAGTCAGCCCCAGCATTTT.

The chain couples TRBV10-3 to TRBJ2-1; 9 nucleotides agree with TRBD2. The CDR3 has 16 residues. Trimming took 4 bases from V and 5 from J; bases not matched to a gene: 9. Germline V gene data show CDR1 as ENHRY and CDR2 as SYGVKD. For the CDR3, the DNA is TGTGCCATCAGTGCCAGCCCCCTAGCGGGGAACAATGAGCAGTTCTTC. It translates to CAISASPLAGNNEQFF.

The chain combines TRBV7-2 with TRBJ2-3; 9 bases are a match to TRBD2. The CDR3 has 13 amino acids. CDR1 is SGHTA, CDR2 FQGNSA, per germline. The V segment lost 5 bases and the J segment 4 bases; nucleotides outside the gene matches: 1. The CDR3, as DNA: TGTGCCAGCAGCCGGACTAGCGCAGATACGCAGTATTTT. It codes for CASSRTSADTQYF.

The V gene is TRBV6-6, the J gene TRBJ2-2; D might be TRBD1 or TRBD2, each matching 6 bases. Germline V lookup: CDR1 MNHNY, CDR2 SVGAGI (reference sequence). V shed 2 bases and J shed 4 bases, with 11 bases lying between them. The CDR3 length is 15 residues. CDR3 DNA: TGTGCCAGCAGTTACGGGGGGACAACCACCGGGGAGCTGTTTTTT. It specifies CASSYGGTTTGELFF.